The 25 T cell receptor beta chains given below trace back to one sample, sequenced in a study of regulatory T cells in long-lasting Graves disease. Time point given: persistent/refractory GD, antithyroid drugs over 5 years with positive TRAb. The authors made the TCR library using RNA they extracted from PBMCs. Arm-PCR of CDR3 regions and iRepertoire HTBI primers were used to build TCR beta libraries. TCRdb re-analysed the multiplex PCR reads in MiXCR, keeping a single row per CDR3 protein. The table includes 350,000 to 450,000 distinct CDR3 sequences, roughly a fifth detected once. The source material was peripheral blood mononuclear cells (PBMCs), sampled when the disease was refractory, from a patient treated with antithyroid drugs. Every receptor here comes from a female donor with Graves disease.

This clonotype was recorded a few times. The rearrangement joins TRBV3-1 to TRBJ2-7; D is unclear. The CDR3 is 14 amino acids. The V gene's germline CDR1 is LGHDT and CDR2 YNNKEL (reference sequence). V was trimmed by 0 bases and J by 6 bases, leaving 12 bases between them. Written as DNA, the CDR3 is TGTGCCAGCAGCCAAGATCTCACATCTGGCGAGCAGTACTTC. Its protein product is CASSQDLTSGEQYF.

The CDR3 spells CAWLPRLAGGDYEQYF. CDR3 DNA sequence: TGTGCCTGGTTGCCTCGACTAGCGGGAGGGGACTACGAGCAGTACTTC. The chain is built from TRBV30 and TRBJ2-7, with 14 positions matching TRBD2. The CDR3 totals 16 residues. With V trimmed by 5 bases and J by 3 bases, 9 bases remained unmatched. CDR1 is GTSNPN, CDR2 SVGIG, per germline (reference sequence). Together with reference TRBV30 and TRBJ2-7, the CDR3 gives the full variable domain: SQTIHQWPATLVQPVGSPLSLECTVEGTSNPNLYWYRQAAGRGLQLLFYSVGIGQISSEVPQNLSASRPQDRQFILSSKKLLLSDSGFYLCAWLPRLAGGDYEQYFGPGTRLTVT.

This clonotype was observed many times. The chain joins TRBV6-1 to TRBJ2-7; 8 bases are a match to TRBD2. Germline lookup yields CDR1 MNHNS and CDR2 SASEGT. Trimming cost V 11 bases and J 6 bases; bases outside gene matches: 12. This CDR3 comprises 13 residues. CDR3 coding DNA: TGTGCCCATAGGGCGAGCGGGAGTATCGAGCAGTACTTC. This translates into CAHRASGSIEQYF.

This clonotype was detected ten times or more. V gene TRBV20-1 combines with J gene TRBJ2-5; D gene unclear. V lost 1 base and J lost 0, with 9 bases in between. CDR1 DFQATT and CDR2 SNEGSKA come from the germline V gene (reference sequence). The CDR3 loop spans 14 amino acids. The CDR3 spells CSARVGGYQETQYF. The CDR3 nucleotides read TGCAGTGCTAGAGTTGGTGGTTACCAAGAGACCCAGTACTTC.

This clonotype showed up many times. This chain joins TRBV3-1 and TRBJ2-7, with TRBD1 as a possible D gene (5 bases). Germline V gene lookup returns CDR1 LGHDT and CDR2 YNNKEL (reference sequence). V lost 1 base and J 0 bases, leaving 10 bases between the germline ends. The CDR3 runs to 15 residues. CDR3 coding DNA: TGTGCCAGCAGCCAAGCAGGGTCCCTCTCCTACGAGCAGTACTTC. Translation gives CASSQAGSLSYEQYF.

This clonotype was seen at least ten times. The chain uses TRBV7-2 and TRBJ2-7; TRBD2 aligns across 9 bases. CDR3 length: 15 residues. V gave up 1 base and J gave up 4 bases; unmatched junction bases: 5. Per the germline V gene, CDR1 is SGHTA and CDR2 is FQGNSA. The chain's CDR3 is CASSLGASGKYEQYF. CDR3 coding DNA: TGTGCCAGCAGCTTAGGGGCTAGCGGGAAGTACGAGCAGTACTTC.

This clonotype was seen ten or more times. The chain has TRBV12-3 or TRBV12-4 and TRBJ1-4, with unresolved D. The CDR3 runs 14 residues. Trimming stripped 3 bases from V and 4 bases from J, with 9 bases between. CDR3 nucleotides: TGTGCCAGCAGTTTCGGTCAGTTTAATGAAAAACTGTTTTTT. Protein sequence: CASSFGQFNEKLFF.

This clonotype was seen repeatedly, ten times or more. This chain links TRBV27 with TRBJ1-5, with a possible D match to TRBD1 (5 bases). V was clipped by 4 bases and J by 5 bases, with 9 bases between them. The CDR3 runs 13 residues. Germline CDR1 and CDR2: MNHEY and SMNVEV (reference sequence). The CDR3 here is CASSYAGHQPQHF. DNA of the CDR3: TGTGCCAGCAGTTATGCAGGGCATCAGCCCCAGCATTTT.

For this clonotype: The germline gene is not matched at one end of the junction; a read error may be the cause. The V and J genes are TRBV13 and TRBJ2-2, with no clear D. CDR1 and CDR2 from the germline V gene are PRHDT and FYEKMQ (reference sequence). The CDR3 loop spans 13 amino acids. CDR3 in amino acids: CASNLEGTGELFF. In nucleotides, the CDR3 is TGTGCCAGCAACTTAGAAGGAACCGGGGAGCTGTTTTTT.

The table lists this clonotype with a few counts. This chain connects TRBV20-1 to TRBJ2-5, with TRBD1 as a possible D gene (5 bases). Trimming stripped 6 bases from V and 1 base from J, with 12 bases between. Per the germline V gene, CDR1 is DFQATT and CDR2 is SNEGSKA (reference sequence). This CDR3 spans 13 amino acids. The CDR3 reads CSAQGLSQETQYF. As DNA, the CDR3 is TGCAGTGCGCAGGGTCTCAGCCAAGAGACCCAGTACTTC.

This clonotype was found many times. The chain is built from TRBV7-8 and TRBJ1-5; TRBD1 agrees at 10 bases. The CDR3 loop spans 15 amino acids. V shed 4 bases and J 6 bases; nucleotides not matched to a gene: 6. From germline, CDR1 is SGHVS and CDR2 FQNEAQ. CDR3 DNA: TGTGCCAGCAGCTCCGGGACAGGGGTCGTTCAGCCCCAGCATTTT. Its protein product is CASSSGTGVVQPQHF.

The chain combines TRBV20-1 with TRBJ2-5; 11 positions agree with TRBD2. With the DNA end fitting TRBJ2-1 better, the J assignment may be wrong. The CDR3 has 15 amino acids. The germline V gene has CDR1 DFQATT and CDR2 SNEGSKA (reference sequence). In DNA form, the CDR3 reads TGCAGTGCTCCAGATCCTAGCGGGAGGAATCGTGAGCAGTTCTTC. Translated, it gives CSAPDPSGRNREQFF.

There are many counts of this clonotype. The rearrangement links TRBV28 to TRBJ1-5, with D possibly TRBD1 on 6 matching bases. The CDR3 contains 13 residues. V lost 3 bases to trimming and J lost 5 bases, with 8 bases between them. Germline assignment: CDR1 MDHEN and CDR2 SYDVKM. The DNA for the CDR3 is TGTGCCAGCAGTTTGAGGGGGTATCAGCCCCAGCATTTT. Its translation is CASSLRGYQPQHF. The entire variable domain, with the rest obtained from reference TRBV28 and TRBJ1-5, is as follows: DVKVTQSSRYLVKRTGEKVFLECVQDMDHENMFWYRQDPGLGLRLIYFSYDVKMKEKGDIPEGYSVSREKKERFSLILESASTNQTSMYLCASSLRGYQPQHFGDGTRLSIL.

This clonotype was counted ten times or more. The chain uses TRBV27 and TRBJ1-1; D might be TRBD1 (5 bases). V lost 5 bases, J lost 4 bases, and 14 bases lay in between. This CDR3 spans 14 amino acids. CDR1 is MNHEY, CDR2 SMNVEV, per germline (reference sequence). CDR3 residues: CASSVGAFGTEAFF. DNA of the CDR3: TGTGCCAGCAGTGTAGGGGCTTTCGGCACTGAAGCTTTCTTT.

This clonotype was seen at least ten times. One end of the junction fails to match germline, which may point to a read error. This sequence joins TRBV28 and TRBJ2-7; D possibly corresponds to TRBD1 (5 bases). The CDR3 length is 12 residues. CDR1 is MDHEN, CDR2 SYDVKM, per germline. This CDR3 is CASSLFQGGRDF. In DNA, the CDR3 is TGTGCCAGCAGTTTGTTTCAGGGCGGCCGGGACTTC.

This clonotype appeared many times. V and J are TRBV5-1 and TRBJ2-7, with 10 bases matching TRBD2. Germline lookup yields CDR1 SGHRS and CDR2 YFSETQ. The CDR3 totals 14 residues. Losses at the gene ends were 7 bases for V and 2 bases for J; bases not matched to a gene: 6. CDR3: CASGTSGETYEQYF. Written as DNA, the CDR3 is TGCGCCAGCGGTACTAGCGGGGAGACCTACGAGCAGTACTTC.

This clonotype appeared many times. The CDR3 bases are TGCAGTGCTAGAGTACAAACCCCGTACCAAGAGACCCAGTACTTC. Encoded protein: CSARVQTPYQETQYF. The V call is TRBV20-1, the J call TRBJ2-5; D gene ambiguous. Germline V gene data show CDR1 as DFQATT and CDR2 as SNEGSKA (reference sequence). The CDR3 consists of 15 residues. Deletions cut 1 base from V and 0 bases from J, with 12 bases between.

J is TRBJ2-2 and V is TRBV5-1; D not resolved. The CDR3 loop spans 12 amino acids. Deletions cut 4 bases from V and 10 bases from J, with 11 bases between. Germline CDR1 and CDR2: SGHRS and YFSETQ. For the CDR3, the DNA is TGCGCCAGCAGCCGACCCCCCGAGGAGCTGTTTTTT. Translation gives CASSRPPEELFF.

In this sample, this clonotype turned up many times. The V and J genes are TRBV30 and TRBJ2-7; 7 bases agree with TRBD2. J lost 7 bases, V lost 3 bases, and 12 bases had no gene match. Germline CDR1 and CDR2: GTSNPN and SVGIG (reference sequence). CDR3 size: 14 residues. The CDR3 DNA reads as TGTGCCTGGAGCGGTATCGGGACTACGGGAGAGCAGTACTTC. Encoded protein: CAWSGIGTTGEQYF.

This clonotype is a singleton in its sample. The V call is TRBV4-1, the J call TRBJ2-4, with D possibly being TRBD1 or TRBD2 (5 bases each). The last part of the DNA fits TRBJ2-5 better; the J call may be wrong. Germline CDR1 MGHRA, CDR2 YSYEKL. The CDR3 is 14 residues long. CDR3 coding DNA: TGCGCCAGCAGCCAAGCGCTCAGGGAGGAGACCCAGTACTTC. Amino acids: CASSQALREETQYF.

This chain connects TRBV4-1 to TRBJ2-2, with D perhaps TRBD1 (5 bases). Germline V gene sequence: CDR1 MGHRA, CDR2 YSYEKL. The CDR3 spans 18 residues. V was pared by 4 bases and J by 0 bases, with 18 bases between. The CDR3 here is CASSLYRISLANTGELFF. In DNA, the CDR3 is TGCGCCAGCAGCCTTTACAGGATCTCGCTCGCGAACACCGGGGAGCTGTTTTTT.

This clonotype was counted ten times or more. The chain links TRBV7-2 to TRBJ1-1, with TRBD1 matching over 8 bases. The J segment lost 0 bases and the V segment lost 4 bases, leaving 4 bases of the junction unmatched. Germline CDR1 reads SGHTA; CDR2 reads FQGNSA. The CDR3 covers 15 residues. The CDR3 reads CASSSETGVNTEAFF. Written as DNA, the CDR3 is TGTGCCAGCAGCTCGGAGACAGGGGTGAACACTGAAGCTTTCTTT.

This clonotype was detected a few times. The CDR3 region has the DNA TGTGCCAGCAGTTTTTTGGTTTTTGTGGCTGGAAACACCATATATTTT. Translating it yields CASSFLVFVAGNTIYF. The genes are TRBV12-3 or TRBV12-4 and TRBJ1-3; D remains unclear. CDR3 length: 16 amino acids. V lost 3 bases and J 2 bases, leaving 14 bases between the germline ends.

This clonotype was seen at least ten times. V gene TRBV10-3 combines with J gene TRBJ1-4, with TRBD1 matching 8 bases. The V and J ends lost 5 bases and 7 bases, in that order; junction bases with no gene match: 6. The CDR3 length is 14 residues. CDR1 ENHRY and CDR2 SYGVKD come from the germline V gene. The CDR3 coding sequence is TGTGCCATCAGTTCACAGGGGGGTGGTGAAAAACTGTTTTTT. It yields the protein CAISSQGGGEKLFF.

This clonotype was seen repeatedly, ten times or more. This chain joins TRBV28 and TRBJ1-2; no firm D call. This CDR3 is built from 12 residues. V dropped 6 bases and J dropped 4 bases, with 9 bases sitting between them. Germline assignment: CDR1 MDHEN and CDR2 SYDVKM. CDR3 in amino acids: CASSLPLYGYTF. The CDR3 DNA is TGTGCCAGCAGCCTACCTCTCTATGGCTACACCTTC.